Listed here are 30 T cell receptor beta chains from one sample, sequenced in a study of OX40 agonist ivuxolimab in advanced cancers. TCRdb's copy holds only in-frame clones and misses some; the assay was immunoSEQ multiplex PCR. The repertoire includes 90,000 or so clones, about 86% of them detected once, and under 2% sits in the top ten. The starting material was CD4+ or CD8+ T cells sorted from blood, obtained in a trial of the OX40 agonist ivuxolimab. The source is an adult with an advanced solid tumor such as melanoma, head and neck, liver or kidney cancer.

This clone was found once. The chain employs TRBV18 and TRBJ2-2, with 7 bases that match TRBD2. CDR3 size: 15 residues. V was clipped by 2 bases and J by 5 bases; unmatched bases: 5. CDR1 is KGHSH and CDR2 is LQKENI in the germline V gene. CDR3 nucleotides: TGTGCCAGCTCACCAGGGAGGGGTCGGACCGGGGAGCTGTTTTTT. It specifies CASSPGRGRTGELFF.

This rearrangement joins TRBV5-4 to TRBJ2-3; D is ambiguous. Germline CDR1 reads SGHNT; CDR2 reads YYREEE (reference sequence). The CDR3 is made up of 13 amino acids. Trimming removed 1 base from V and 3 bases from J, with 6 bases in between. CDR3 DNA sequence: TGTGCCAGCAGCTTGAGGGCTACAGATACGCAGTATTTT. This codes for CASSLRATDTQYF.

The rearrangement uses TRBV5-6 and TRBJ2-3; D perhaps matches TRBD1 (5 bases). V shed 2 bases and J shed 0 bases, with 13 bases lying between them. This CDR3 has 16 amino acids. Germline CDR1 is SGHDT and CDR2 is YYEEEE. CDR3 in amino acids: CASSFPGIVSTDTQYF. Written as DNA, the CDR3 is TGTGCCAGCAGCTTTCCAGGGATAGTGAGCACAGATACGCAGTATTTT. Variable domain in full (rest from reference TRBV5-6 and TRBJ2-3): DAGVTQSPTHLIKTRGQQVTLRCSPKSGHDTVSWYQQALGQGPQFIFQYYEEEERQRGNFPDRFSGHQFPNYSSELNVNALLLGDSALYLCASSFPGIVSTDTQYFGPGTRLTVL.

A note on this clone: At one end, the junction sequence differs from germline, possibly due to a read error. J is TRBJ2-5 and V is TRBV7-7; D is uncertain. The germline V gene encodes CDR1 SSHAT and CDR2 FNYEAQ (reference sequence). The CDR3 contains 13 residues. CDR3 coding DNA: TGTGCTAGCAGCCCTGAGCTCCGGGAGACCCAGTACTTC. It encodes CASSPELRETQYF. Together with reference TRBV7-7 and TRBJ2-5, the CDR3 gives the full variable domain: GAGVSQSPRYKVTKRGQDVTLRCDPISSHATLYWYQQALGQGPEFLTYFNYEAQPDKSGLPSDRFSAERPEGSISTLTIQRTEQRDSAMYRCASSPELRETQYFGPGTRLLVL.

The CDR3 nucleotides are TGTGCCAGCAGCCAAGATATCGCGGGGGTCTACGAGCAGTACTTC. Its protein is CASSQDIAGVYEQYF. The chain recombines TRBV4-2 with TRBJ2-7; 7 nucleotides align to TRBD2. J gave up 3 bases and V 0 bases, and 5 bases lay outside the gene matches. The CDR3 covers 15 residues. The germline CDR1 and CDR2 sequences are LGHNA and YNFKEQ.

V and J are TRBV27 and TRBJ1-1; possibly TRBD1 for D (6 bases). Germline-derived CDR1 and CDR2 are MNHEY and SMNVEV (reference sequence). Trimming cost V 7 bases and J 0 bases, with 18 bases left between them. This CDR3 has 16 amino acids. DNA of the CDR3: TGTGCCAGCACTCCTAGGACAGATCGGATGAACACTGAAGCTTTCTTT. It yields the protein CASTPRTDRMNTEAFF.

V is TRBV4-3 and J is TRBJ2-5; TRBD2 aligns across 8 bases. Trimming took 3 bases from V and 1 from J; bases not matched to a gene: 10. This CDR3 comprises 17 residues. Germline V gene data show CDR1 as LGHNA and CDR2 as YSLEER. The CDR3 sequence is CASSQGLAGPVQETQYF. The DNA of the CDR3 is TGCGCCAGCAGCCAGGGGTTAGCGGGGCCAGTCCAAGAGACCCAGTACTTC.

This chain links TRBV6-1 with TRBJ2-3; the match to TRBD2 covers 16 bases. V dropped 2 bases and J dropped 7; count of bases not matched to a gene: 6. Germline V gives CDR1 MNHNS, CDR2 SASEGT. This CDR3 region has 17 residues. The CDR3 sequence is CASSEPGTSGGEYTQYF. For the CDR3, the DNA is TGTGCCAGCAGTGAACCGGGGACTAGCGGGGGGGAATATACGCAGTATTTT.

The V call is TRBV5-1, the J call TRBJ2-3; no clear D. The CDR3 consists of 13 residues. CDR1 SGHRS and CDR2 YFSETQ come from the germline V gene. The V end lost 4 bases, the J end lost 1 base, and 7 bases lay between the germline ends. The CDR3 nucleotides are TGCGCCAGCAGCGACCAGGGCACAGATACGCAGTATTTT. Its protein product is CASSDQGTDTQYF.

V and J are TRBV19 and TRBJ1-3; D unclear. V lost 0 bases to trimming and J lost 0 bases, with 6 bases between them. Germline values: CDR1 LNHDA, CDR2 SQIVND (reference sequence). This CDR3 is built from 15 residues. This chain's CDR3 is CASSIDRGSGNTIYF. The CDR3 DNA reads TGTGCCAGTAGTATAGATCGGGGCTCTGGAAACACCATATATTTT.

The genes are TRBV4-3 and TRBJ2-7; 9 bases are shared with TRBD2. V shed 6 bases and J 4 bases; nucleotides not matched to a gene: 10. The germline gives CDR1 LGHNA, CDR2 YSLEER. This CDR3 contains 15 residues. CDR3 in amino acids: CASSQLKAGGYEQYF. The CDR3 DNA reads TGCGCCAGCAGTCAACTTAAAGCGGGGGGATACGAGCAGTACTTC.

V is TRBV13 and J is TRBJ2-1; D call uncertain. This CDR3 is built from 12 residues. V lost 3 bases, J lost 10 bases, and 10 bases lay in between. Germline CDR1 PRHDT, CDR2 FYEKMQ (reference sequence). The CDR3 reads CASSFLLWEQFF. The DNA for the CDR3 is TGTGCCAGCAGCTTCCTTCTCTGGGAGCAGTTCTTC.

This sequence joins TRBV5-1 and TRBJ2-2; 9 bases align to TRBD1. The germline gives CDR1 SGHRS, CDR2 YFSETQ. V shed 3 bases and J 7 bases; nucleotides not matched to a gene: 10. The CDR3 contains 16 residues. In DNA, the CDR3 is TGCGCCAGCAGCTCCGGGACAGGGCTCGATCTCGGGGAGCTGTTTTTT. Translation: CASSSGTGLDLGELFF.

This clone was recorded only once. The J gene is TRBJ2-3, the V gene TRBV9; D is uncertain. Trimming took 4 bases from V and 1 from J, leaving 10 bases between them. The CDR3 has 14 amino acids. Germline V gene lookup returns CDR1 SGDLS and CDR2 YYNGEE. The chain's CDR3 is CASSPITGTDTQYF. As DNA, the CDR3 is TGTGCCAGCAGCCCGATAACCGGCACAGATACGCAGTATTTT.

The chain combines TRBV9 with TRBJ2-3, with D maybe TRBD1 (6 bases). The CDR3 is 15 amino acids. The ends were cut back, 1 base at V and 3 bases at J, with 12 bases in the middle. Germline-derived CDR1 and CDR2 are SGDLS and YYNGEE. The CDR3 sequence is CASSVSPGQTDTQYF. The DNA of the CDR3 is TGTGCCAGCAGCGTATCCCCCGGACAGACAGATACGCAGTATTTT.

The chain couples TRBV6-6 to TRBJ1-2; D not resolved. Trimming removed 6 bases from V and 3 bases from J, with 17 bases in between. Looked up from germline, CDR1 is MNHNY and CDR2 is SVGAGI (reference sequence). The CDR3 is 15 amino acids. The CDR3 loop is CASSPNGKSYYGYTF. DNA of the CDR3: TGTGCCAGCAGCCCGAACGGTAAGTCTTACTATGGCTACACCTTC.

The CDR3 loop is CASSWLSGRETQYF. The CDR3 bases are TGTGCCAGCAGTTGGTTGAGCGGGAGGGAGACCCAGTACTTC. The V gene is TRBV6-5, the J gene TRBJ2-5, with 9 nucleotides matching TRBD2. The CDR3 consists of 14 residues. Germline V gene lookup returns CDR1 MNHEY and CDR2 SVGAGI. The V gene end was trimmed by 4 bases and the J gene end by 5 bases; junction bases not matched to a gene: 5.

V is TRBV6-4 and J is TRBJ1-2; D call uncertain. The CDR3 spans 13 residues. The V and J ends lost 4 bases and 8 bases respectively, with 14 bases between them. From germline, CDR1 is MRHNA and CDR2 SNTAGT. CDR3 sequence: CASSATAVSGYTF. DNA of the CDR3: TGTGCCAGCAGTGCCACAGCGGTATCGGGCTACACCTTC.

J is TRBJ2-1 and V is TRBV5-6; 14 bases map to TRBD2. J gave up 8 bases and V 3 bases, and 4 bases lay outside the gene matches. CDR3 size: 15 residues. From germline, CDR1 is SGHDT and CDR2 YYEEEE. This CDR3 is CASSSTSGGAYEQFF. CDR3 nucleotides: TGTGCCAGCAGCTCGACTAGCGGGGGGGCCTATGAGCAGTTCTTC.

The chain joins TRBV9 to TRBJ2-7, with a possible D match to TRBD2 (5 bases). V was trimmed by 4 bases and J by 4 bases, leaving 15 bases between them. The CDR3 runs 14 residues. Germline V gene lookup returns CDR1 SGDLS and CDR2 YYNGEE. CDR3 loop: CASSPQSERYEQYF. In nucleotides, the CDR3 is TGTGCCAGCAGCCCCCAGAGCGAGCGGTACGAGCAGTACTTC.

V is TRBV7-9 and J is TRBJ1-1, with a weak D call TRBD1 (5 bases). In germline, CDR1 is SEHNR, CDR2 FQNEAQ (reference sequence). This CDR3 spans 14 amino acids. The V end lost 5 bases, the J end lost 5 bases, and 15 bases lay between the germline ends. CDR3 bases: TGTGCCAGCAGCCGAAAGGGGAGCCTGACTGAAGCTTTCTTT. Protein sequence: CASSRKGSLTEAFF.

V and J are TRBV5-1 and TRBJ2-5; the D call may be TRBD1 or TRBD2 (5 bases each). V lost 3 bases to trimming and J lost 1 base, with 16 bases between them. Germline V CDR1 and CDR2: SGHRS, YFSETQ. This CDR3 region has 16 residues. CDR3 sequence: CASSSGTVRGQETQYF. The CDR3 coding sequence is TGCGCCAGCAGCTCGGGAACGGTGAGGGGCCAAGAGACCCAGTACTTC.

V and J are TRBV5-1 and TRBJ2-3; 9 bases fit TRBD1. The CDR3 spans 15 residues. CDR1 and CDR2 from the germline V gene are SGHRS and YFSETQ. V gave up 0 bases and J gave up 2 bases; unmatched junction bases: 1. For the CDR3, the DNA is TGCGCCAGCAGCTTGGGGGACAGGGCCACAGATACGCAGTATTTT. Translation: CASSLGDRATDTQYF.

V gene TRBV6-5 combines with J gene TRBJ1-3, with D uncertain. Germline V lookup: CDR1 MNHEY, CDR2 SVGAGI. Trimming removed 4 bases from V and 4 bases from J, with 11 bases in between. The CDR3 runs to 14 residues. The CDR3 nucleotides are TGTGCCAGCAGTTCCCCCGGCGTCGGAAACACCATATATTTT. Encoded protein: CASSSPGVGNTIYF.

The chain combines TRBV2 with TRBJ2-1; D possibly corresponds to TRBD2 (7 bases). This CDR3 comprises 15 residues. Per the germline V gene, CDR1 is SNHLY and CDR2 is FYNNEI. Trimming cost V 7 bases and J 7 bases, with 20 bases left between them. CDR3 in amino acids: CASTRLGGAENEQFF. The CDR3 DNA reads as TGTGCCAGCACCCGGTTGGGGGGGGCCGAGAATGAGCAGTTCTTC.

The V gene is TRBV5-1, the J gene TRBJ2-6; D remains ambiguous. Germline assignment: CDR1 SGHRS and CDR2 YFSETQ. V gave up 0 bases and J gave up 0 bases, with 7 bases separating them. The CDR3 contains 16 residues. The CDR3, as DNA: TGCGCCAGCAGCTTGGGGCATAGCTCTGGGGCCAACGTCCTGACTTTC. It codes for CASSLGHSSGANVLTF.

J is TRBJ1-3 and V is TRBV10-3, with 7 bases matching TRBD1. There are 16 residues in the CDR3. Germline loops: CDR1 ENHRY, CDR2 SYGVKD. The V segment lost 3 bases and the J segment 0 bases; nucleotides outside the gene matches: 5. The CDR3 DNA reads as TGTGCCATCAGTGATCCGGGACAGAGCTCTGGAAACACCATATATTTT. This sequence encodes CAISDPGQSSGNTIYF.

The CDR3 bases are TGTGCCAGCAGTTATCCCGGGTCAGGAGTGAACACTGAAGCTTTCTTT. It encodes CASSYPGSGVNTEAFF. V usage is TRBV6-5 and J usage is TRBJ1-1, with D unresolved. V lost 3 bases, J lost 0 bases, and 14 bases lay in between. The V gene's germline CDR1 is MNHEY and CDR2 SVGAGI. The CDR3 is 16 residues long.

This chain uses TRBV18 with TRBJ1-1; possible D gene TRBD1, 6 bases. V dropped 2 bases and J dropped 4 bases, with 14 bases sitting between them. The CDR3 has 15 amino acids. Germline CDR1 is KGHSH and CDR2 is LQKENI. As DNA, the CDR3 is TGTGCCAGCTCACCATTCGGGGGCTGGGGCACTGAAGCTTTCTTT. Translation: CASSPFGGWGTEAFF.

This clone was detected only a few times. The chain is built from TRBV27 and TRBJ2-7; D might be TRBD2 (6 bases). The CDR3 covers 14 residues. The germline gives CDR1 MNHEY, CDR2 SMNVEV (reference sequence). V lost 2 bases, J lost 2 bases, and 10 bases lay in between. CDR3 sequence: CASSLTSRPYEQYF. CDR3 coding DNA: TGTGCCAGCAGTTTAACTAGCAGACCCTACGAGCAGTACTTC.